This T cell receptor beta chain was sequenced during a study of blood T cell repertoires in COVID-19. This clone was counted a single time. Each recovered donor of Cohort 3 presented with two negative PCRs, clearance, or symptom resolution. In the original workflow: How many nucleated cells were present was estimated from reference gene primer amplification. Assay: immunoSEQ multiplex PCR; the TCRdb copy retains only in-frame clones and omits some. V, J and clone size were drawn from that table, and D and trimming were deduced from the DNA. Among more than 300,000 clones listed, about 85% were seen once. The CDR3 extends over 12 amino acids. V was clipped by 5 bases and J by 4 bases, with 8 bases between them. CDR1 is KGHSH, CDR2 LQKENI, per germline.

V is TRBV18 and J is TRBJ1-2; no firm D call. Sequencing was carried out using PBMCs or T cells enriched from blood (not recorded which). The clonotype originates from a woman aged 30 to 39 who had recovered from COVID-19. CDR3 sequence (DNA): TGTGCCAGCTCAATACCGGGCTATGGCTACACCTTC. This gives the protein CASSIPGYGYTF.